These T cell receptor beta chains were read from a single sample in a study of TIL therapy for anti-PD-1-resistant metastatic lung cancer. Measured with immunoSEQ multiplex PCR; TCRdb has only the in-frame clones, and not every one. This sample carries some 60,000 clones, 55% to 75% of them seen once, and the ten largest clones take 6.6%. The sample consisted of blood, taken at baseline. The receptor source for this set is a person aged 25 to 79 with non-small cell lung cancer. Each CDR3 is given with its conserved first and last residue. Each record gives: clone size, V gene, J gene, D gene, CDR3 protein, CDR3 DNA. A D gene is named only where the DNA matches it firmly. Some rows mark clone size as missing; the rest say once, few, many or name a class of expanded clone.

clone_size: NA; v_call: TRBV10-3; j_call: TRBJ1-2; d_call: NA; cdr3_aa: CAISPGRSLRNGYTF; cdr3_nt: TGTGCCATCAGCCCGGGACGTTCTTTAAGGAATGGCTACACCTTC
clone_size: NA; v_call: TRBV7-8; j_call: TRBJ1-6; d_call: TRBD1; cdr3_aa: CASSHRDRTYSPLHF; cdr3_nt: TGTGCCAGCAGCCACCGGGACAGGACATATTCACCCCTCCACTTT
clone_size: NA; v_call: TRBV10-2; j_call: TRBJ2-5; d_call: TRBD1; cdr3_aa: CASSDTGAQETQYF; cdr3_nt: TGCGCCAGCAGCGATACAGGGGCCCAAGAGACCCAGTACTTC
clone_size: few; v_call: TRBV7-9; j_call: TRBJ1-2; d_call: NA; cdr3_aa: CASSLGNSYGYTF; cdr3_nt: TGTGCCAGCAGCTTAGGCAATAGCTATGGCTACACCTTC
clone_size: NA; v_call: TRBV25-1; j_call: TRBJ1-1; d_call: NA; cdr3_aa: CASAPLGGIGAFF; cdr3_nt: TGTGCCAGCGCGCCTCTCGGGGGGATTGGAGCTTTCTTT
clone_size: once; v_call: TRBV7-9; j_call: TRBJ1-1; d_call: NA; cdr3_aa: CASSGSEAGAFF; cdr3_nt: TGTGCCAGCAGCGGCTCGGAGGCCGGAGCTTTCTTT
clone_size: few; v_call: TRBV30; j_call: TRBJ1-1; d_call: NA; cdr3_aa: CAWSVPRNQLNTEAFF; cdr3_nt: TGTGCCTGGAGTGTCCCGAGGAACCAGCTGAACACTGAAGCTTTCTTT
clone_size: NA; v_call: TRBV6-6; j_call: TRBJ1-2; d_call: NA; cdr3_aa: CASTLQGMGGYTF; cdr3_nt: TGTGCCAGCACTTTACAGGGAATGGGCGGCTACACCTTC
clone_size: few; v_call: TRBV7-8; j_call: TRBJ2-2; d_call: NA; cdr3_aa: CASSIPRGGELFF; cdr3_nt: TGTGCCAGCAGCATCCCCCGGGGCGGGGAGCTGTTTTTT
clone_size: NA; v_call: TRBV29-1; j_call: TRBJ2-3; d_call: TRBD2; cdr3_aa: CSAVGQRGGTDTQYF; cdr3_nt: TGCAGCGCGGTCGGCCAGCGGGGGGGAACAGATACGCAGTATTTT
clone_size: once; v_call: TRBV5-1; j_call: TRBJ2-1; d_call: TRBD2; cdr3_aa: CASSKGRGYNEQFF; cdr3_nt: TGCGCCAGCAGCAAGGGGCGGGGGTACAATGAGCAGTTCTTC
clone_size: NA; v_call: TRBV4-1; j_call: TRBJ2-7; d_call: NA; cdr3_aa: CASSQDQGTGSYEQYF; cdr3_nt: TGCGCCAGCAGCCAGGATCAGGGGACTGGCTCCTACGAGCAGTACTTC
clone_size: NA; v_call: TRBV7-3; j_call: TRBJ2-2; d_call: TRBD2; cdr3_aa: CASSPRTSKGTGELFF; cdr3_nt: TGTGCCAGCAGCCCTCGGACTAGCAAAGGCACCGGGGAGCTGTTTTTT
clone_size: NA; v_call: TRBV15; j_call: TRBJ2-7; d_call: TRBD2; cdr3_aa: CATSRNFLAGEAEQYF; cdr3_nt: TGTGCCACCAGCAGGAACTTCCTAGCGGGAGAAGCCGAGCAGTACTTC
clone_size: NA; v_call: TRBV21-1; j_call: TRBJ2-7; d_call: NA; cdr3_aa: CASSRGYTGGAAREQYF; cdr3_nt: TGTGCCAGCAGCAGAGGTTATACGGGGGGGGCGGCACGCGAGCAGTACTTC
clone_size: NA; v_call: TRBV28; j_call: TRBJ2-2; d_call: NA; cdr3_aa: CASSLSRGGTVSGELFF; cdr3_nt: TGTGCCAGCAGTTTATCCCGGGGCGGGACAGTCTCCGGGGAGCTGTTTTTT
clone_size: NA; v_call: TRBV19; j_call: TRBJ2-5; d_call: NA; cdr3_aa: CASSMGTGTPETQYF; cdr3_nt: TGTGCCAGTAGTATGGGCACCGGGACACCAGAGACCCAGTACTTC
clone_size: NA; v_call: TRBV19; j_call: TRBJ2-7; d_call: TRBD1; cdr3_aa: CATAPGQGFSNEQYF; cdr3_nt: TGTGCCACCGCACCGGGACAGGGATTTAGTAACGAGCAGTACTTC
clone_size: NA; v_call: TRBV5-1; j_call: TRBJ2-3; d_call: NA; cdr3_aa: CASSLLTDTQYF; cdr3_nt: TGCGCCAGCAGCTTGCTCACAGATACGCAGTATTTT
clone_size: NA; v_call: TRBV5-1; j_call: TRBJ2-1; d_call: TRBD2; cdr3_aa: CASSLVAGGGWNEQFF; cdr3_nt: TGCGCCAGCAGCTTGGTAGCGGGAGGGGGATGGAATGAGCAGTTCTTC
clone_size: few; v_call: TRBV30; j_call: TRBJ2-4; d_call: NA; cdr3_aa: CAWTELAKNIQYF; cdr3_nt: TGTGCCTGGACTGAGCTAGCCAAAAACATTCAGTACTTC
clone_size: few; v_call: TRBV12-5; j_call: TRBJ2-7; d_call: TRBD2; cdr3_aa: CASGTGTSGLYEQYF; cdr3_nt: TGTGCTAGTGGTACCGGGACTAGCGGTCTTTACGAGCAGTACTTC
clone_size: NA; v_call: TRBV6-6; j_call: TRBJ2-7; d_call: NA; cdr3_aa: CASSWGSSYEQYF; cdr3_nt: TGTGCCAGCAGTTGGGGCAGCTCCTACGAGCAGTACTTC
clone_size: few; v_call: TRBV5-1; j_call: TRBJ1-5; d_call: NA; cdr3_aa: CASSLDRGQPQHF; cdr3_nt: TGCGCCAGCAGCTTGGATAGGGGGCAGCCCCAGCATTTT
clone_size: few; v_call: TRBV7-9; j_call: TRBJ1-5; d_call: NA; cdr3_aa: CASSLEFGGPQHF; cdr3_nt: TGTGCCAGCAGCTTAGAGTTCGGGGGGCCCCAGCATTTT
clone_size: NA; v_call: TRBV2; j_call: TRBJ2-3; d_call: NA; cdr3_aa: CASSEESVGVGTEAYF; cdr3_nt: NA
clone_size: once; v_call: TRBV6-1; j_call: TRBJ2-6; d_call: NA; cdr3_aa: CASREFPLSTGANVLTF; cdr3_nt: TGTGCCAGCAGGGAATTCCCCCTCTCTACTGGGGCCAACGTCCTGACTTTC
clone_size: NA; v_call: TRBV6-6; j_call: TRBJ2-1; d_call: TRBD1; cdr3_aa: CASRPTGDFYEQFF; cdr3_nt: TGTGCCAGCAGACCGACAGGGGATTTCTATGAGCAGTTCTTC
clone_size: NA; v_call: TRBV27; j_call: TRBJ1-6; d_call: NA; cdr3_aa: CASSLLPSSYNSPLHF; cdr3_nt: TGTGCCAGCAGTTTATTACCGAGCTCCTATAATTCACCCCTCCACTTT
clone_size: few; v_call: TRBV7-6; j_call: TRBJ2-2; d_call: NA; cdr3_aa: CASSLGSGGTGELFF; cdr3_nt: TGTGCCAGCAGCTTAGGATCCGGGGGCACCGGGGAGCTGTTTTTT
clone_size: NA; v_call: TRBV4-2; j_call: TRBJ1-2; d_call: NA; cdr3_aa: CASSQDPGGNYGYTF; cdr3_nt: TGTGCCAGCAGCCAAGATCCGGGGGGCAACTATGGCTACACCTTC
clone_size: NA; v_call: TRBV5-1; j_call: TRBJ2-5; d_call: NA; cdr3_aa: CASSLAPGHQETQYF; cdr3_nt: TGCGCCAGCAGCCTAGCGCCGGGCCACCAAGAGACCCAGTACTTC
clone_size: medium-sized; v_call: TRBV2; j_call: TRBJ1-2; d_call: NA; cdr3_aa: CASMVRIYGYTF; cdr3_nt: TGTGCCAGCATGGTCCGCATCTATGGCTACACCTTC
clone_size: few; v_call: TRBV11-1; j_call: TRBJ1-1; d_call: NA; cdr3_aa: CASSLAGSEAFF; cdr3_nt: TGTGCCAGCAGCTTGGCCGGAAGTGAAGCTTTCTTT
clone_size: NA; v_call: TRBV4-1; j_call: TRBJ2-5; d_call: NA; cdr3_aa: CASSQVGQSDRWETQYF; cdr3_nt: TGCGCCAGCAGCCAAGTCGGACAGTCGGACCGGTGGGAGACCCAGTACTTC
clone_size: NA; v_call: TRBV19; j_call: TRBJ2-3; d_call: NA; cdr3_aa: CASRVRNEGADTQYF; cdr3_nt: TGTGCCAGTAGAGTCAGGAATGAGGGCGCAGATACGCAGTATTTT
clone_size: NA; v_call: TRBV5-1; j_call: TRBJ1-2; d_call: TRBD1; cdr3_aa: CASSLDQGVNYGYTF; cdr3_nt: TGCGCCAGCAGCTTGGATCAGGGGGTCAACTATGGCTACACCTTC
clone_size: NA; v_call: TRBV19; j_call: TRBJ1-5; d_call: NA; cdr3_aa: CASSIRAHSGNQPQHF; cdr3_nt: TGTGCCAGTAGTATCCGCGCGCATTCCGGCAATCAGCCCCAGCATTTT
clone_size: NA; v_call: TRBV14; j_call: TRBJ2-1; d_call: NA; cdr3_aa: CASSQDWSRDTEQFF; cdr3_nt: TGTGCCAGCAGCCAAGATTGGAGCCGAGACACAGAGCAGTTCTTC
clone_size: NA; v_call: TRBV5-1; j_call: TRBJ2-5; d_call: TRBD2; cdr3_aa: CASSLGLGGGLQETQYF; cdr3_nt: TGCGCCAGCAGCTTGGGTCTGGGCGGGGGGCTTCAAGAGACCCAGTACTTC
clone_size: NA; v_call: TRBV19; j_call: TRBJ2-3; d_call: NA; cdr3_aa: CASSTTGSTDTQYF; cdr3_nt: TGTGCCAGTAGTACTACAGGTAGCACAGATACGCAGTATTTT
clone_size: once; v_call: TRBV4-1; j_call: TRBJ2-1; d_call: NA; cdr3_aa: CASSRETRNNEQFF; cdr3_nt: TGCGCCAGCAGCCGCGAGACACGCAACAATGAGCAGTTCTTC
clone_size: NA; v_call: TRBV5-4; j_call: TRBJ2-7; d_call: NA; cdr3_aa: CASSPSGVEQYF; cdr3_nt: TGTGCCAGCAGCCCGTCCGGGGTCGAGCAGTACTTC
clone_size: NA; v_call: TRBV10-3; j_call: TRBJ2-5; d_call: TRBD2; cdr3_aa: CAISEAPLGRGEETQYF; cdr3_nt: TGTGCCATCAGTGAGGCCCCTCTGGGGCGGGGGGAAGAGACCCAGTACTTC
clone_size: NA; v_call: TRBV29-1; j_call: TRBJ2-7; d_call: NA; cdr3_aa: CSVGRTGGVYEQYF; cdr3_nt: TGCAGCGTTGGGCGGACGGGGGGCGTCTACGAGCAGTACTTC
clone_size: NA; v_call: TRBV6-7; j_call: TRBJ2-7; d_call: TRBD2; cdr3_aa: CASSYTHRDYLRYEQYF; cdr3_nt: TGTGCCAGCAGTTACACCCACCGGGACTACCTTCGATACGAGCAGTACTTC
clone_size: NA; v_call: TRBV6-4; j_call: TRBJ1-6; d_call: NA; cdr3_aa: CATSVQQDSPLHF; cdr3_nt: TGTGCCACCTCGGTTCAGCAGGATTCACCCCTCCACTTT
clone_size: few; v_call: TRBV7-9; j_call: TRBJ1-6; d_call: NA; cdr3_aa: CASSLGESRGSPLHF; cdr3_nt: TGTGCCAGCAGCTTGGGGGAGTCCAGGGGTTCACCCCTCCACTTT
clone_size: NA; v_call: TRBV6-6; j_call: TRBJ1-5; d_call: NA; cdr3_aa: CASSYSTAQPQHF; cdr3_nt: TGTGCCAGCAGTTACTCGACAGCACAGCCCCAGCATTTT
clone_size: NA; v_call: TRBV6-5; j_call: TRBJ1-4; d_call: NA; cdr3_aa: CASSGAGEKLFF; cdr3_nt: TGTGCCAGCAGTGGGGCGGGGGAAAAACTGTTTTTT
clone_size: NA; v_call: TRBV9; j_call: TRBJ2-7; d_call: NA; cdr3_aa: CASSVDQGMYEQYF; cdr3_nt: TGTGCCAGCAGCGTAGACCAGGGGATGTACGAGCAGTACTTC
clone_size: NA; v_call: TRBV7-8; j_call: TRBJ1-2; d_call: TRBD1; cdr3_aa: CASSSDRGFGYGYTF; cdr3_nt: TGTGCCAGCAGCTCGGACAGGGGGTTTGGATATGGCTACACCTTC
clone_size: NA; v_call: TRBV6-5; j_call: TRBJ2-2; d_call: NA; cdr3_aa: CASSYSSRVLGELFF; cdr3_nt: TGTGCCAGCAGTTACTCGAGCAGGGTCCTCGGGGAGCTGTTTTTT